This T cell receptor (beta chain) originates from a study of blood T cell repertoires in COVID-19. Background on the study: Sites across the United States, Italy and Spain contributed samples from acute and convalescent COVID-19. T cells, B-cell-depleted T cells, or PBMCs provided the cDNA or gDNA that served as material.

As originally analysed: Counts of nucleated cells, estimated from reference gene primer amplification, were obtained. Profiled with immunoSEQ multiplex PCR; TCRdb holds only in-frame clones, not every one. The D gene and trimming were derived from the DNA, and the V and J assignments and clone size from that table. The sample consists of around 110,000 clones, 65% to 85% of them appearing once. Deletions cut 2 bases from V and 0 bases from J, with 11 bases between. The V gene's germline CDR1 is SEHNR and CDR2 FQNEAQ (reference sequence). The CDR3 is made up of 16 amino acids. This TCR was recovered from a woman aged 70-85 years with acute or convalescent COVID-19. The V gene is TRBV7-9, the J gene TRBJ1-3; D remains ambiguous. Sequencing used peripheral blood. CDR3 sequence reads: CASSLTAGSSGNTIYF. In DNA form, the CDR3 reads TGTGCCAGCAGCTTAACGGCAGGAAGCTCTGGAAACACCATATATTTT.